Each of the 21 T cell receptor beta chains below was sequenced from the same sample in a study of T-cell memory formation after mild COVID-19. TCRdb used MiXCR to reprocess the 5' RACE reads, holding one entry per CDR3 protein. The sample holds more than 100,000 distinct CDR3 sequences, roughly 6% seen once. Specimen: PBMCs or a T cell subset sorted from them (not recorded which). These receptors came from an adult woman who had mild COVID-19 (a few samples of this study predate the infection). Cell type and time point are not known.

V gene TRBV6-1 combines with J gene TRBJ1-1; 10 bases match TRBD1. Looked up from germline, CDR1 is MNHNS and CDR2 is SASEGT. This CDR3 comprises 14 residues. Trimming took 5 bases from V and 2 from J; bases not matched to a gene: 2. In DNA form, the CDR3 reads TGTGCCAGCAGTTGGACAGGGGGAAACACTGAAGCTTTCTTT. The encoded protein is CASSWTGGNTEAFF.

This clonotype appeared a few times. The chain joins TRBV23-1 to TRBJ2-3, with 8 bases that match TRBD2. TRBV23-1 is filed as an ORF, its function uncertain. The CDR3 is 16 residues long. V shed 6 bases, J shed 2 bases, and the junction held 10 bases outside the gene matches. The CDR3 region is CASRPHGGADTDTQYF. CDR3 nucleotide sequence: TGCGCCAGCAGGCCCCACGGGGGGGCCGACACAGATACGCAGTATTTT.

V and J are TRBV3-1 and TRBJ1-5; D unclear. Germline loops: CDR1 LGHDT, CDR2 YNNKEL (reference sequence). V was trimmed by 0 bases and J by 7 bases, leaving 7 bases between them. This CDR3 contains 13 residues. For the CDR3, the DNA is TGTGCCAGCAGCCAAGATCAGAAGCAGCCCCAGCATTTT. This sequence encodes CASSQDQKQPQHF.

A few counts support this clonotype. The chain has TRBV11-2 and TRBJ2-1, with 15 bases fitting TRBD2. Germline V gives CDR1 SGHAT, CDR2 FQNNGV. This CDR3 is built from 18 residues. The V gene end was trimmed by 5 bases and the J gene end by 2 bases; junction bases not matched to a gene: 7. Here the CDR3 reads CASSPGLAGGLAYNEQFF. The CDR3 nucleotides read TGTGCCAGCAGCCCGGGACTAGCGGGGGGACTTGCCTACAATGAGCAGTTCTTC.

This clonotype showed up just a few times. The rearrangement links TRBV3-1 to TRBJ2-3; unclear D gene. Deletions cut 5 bases from V and 6 bases from J, with 21 bases between. Germline-derived CDR1 and CDR2 are LGHDT and YNNKEL (reference sequence). This CDR3 is 16 amino acids long. The CDR3 protein is CASSFSPGPRPDTQYF. The CDR3, as DNA: TGTGCCAGCAGCTTCTCGCCGGGCCCACGTCCGGATACGCAGTATTTT.

This clonotype was detected only a few times. The chain links TRBV4-2 to TRBJ1-1, with TRBD1 matching over 7 bases. Germline loops: CDR1 LGHNA, CDR2 YNFKEQ. CDR3 length: 15 residues. The V segment lost 1 base and the J segment 4 bases; nucleotides outside the gene matches: 6. DNA for the CDR3: TGTGCCAGCAGCCAAGTGGACAGGCGAATCACTGAAGCTTTCTTT. Amino acid sequence: CASSQVDRRITEAFF.

This clonotype has more than one count but fewer than ten. CDR3 DNA: TGCAGCGCAGGGCCAGACACAGCCTCCTACGAGCAGTACTTC. This sequence encodes CSAGPDTASYEQYF. The gene calls are TRBV20-1 and TRBJ2-7; tentatively, D is TRBD1 (5 bases). The CDR3 has 14 residues. Germline V gene sequence: CDR1 DFQATT, CDR2 SNEGSKA (reference sequence).

This clonotype was picked up many times. The chain joins TRBV20-1 to TRBJ1-1; D is possibly TRBD1 (5 bases). Germline CDR1 reads DFQATT; CDR2 reads SNEGSKA (reference sequence). Trimming removed 0 bases from V and 5 bases from J, with 10 bases in between. This CDR3 is 13 amino acids long. CDR3 sequence: CSARDSGGTEAFF. CDR3 DNA: TGCAGTGCTAGAGATTCGGGGGGAACTGAAGCTTTCTTT.

The chain couples TRBV6-1 to TRBJ1-1; 9 bases are a match to TRBD1. This CDR3 has 14 amino acids. Germline V gives CDR1 MNHNS, CDR2 SASEGT. With V trimmed by 5 bases and J by 1 base, 2 bases remained unmatched. CDR3 region: CASSRTGENTEAFF. The CDR3 nucleotides are TGTGCCAGCAGTCGGACAGGGGAGAACACTGAAGCTTTCTTT.

This clonotype was detected ten times or more. This chain uses TRBV15 with TRBJ2-1; the D call may be TRBD1 or TRBD2 (6 bases each). V was pared by 5 bases and J by 3 bases, with 20 bases between. This CDR3 has 17 residues. Germline lookup yields CDR1 LNHNV and CDR2 YYDKDF (reference sequence). Here the CDR3 reads CATSRVPGDIIYNEQFF. CDR3 bases: TGTGCCACCAGCCGCGTACCGGGGGACATAATCTACAATGAGCAGTTCTTC.

The chain has TRBV11-2 and TRBJ2-1, with 12 bases that match TRBD2. CDR3 length: 15 residues. Germline loops: CDR1 SGHAT, CDR2 FQNNGV. Trimming cost V 4 bases and J 2 bases; bases outside gene matches: 0. The CDR3 region has the DNA TGTGCCAGCAGCTGGACTAGCGGGGCCTACAATGAGCAGTTCTTC. Translated: CASSWTSGAYNEQFF.

This clonotype occurred a few times. V usage is TRBV5-1 and J usage is TRBJ2-2; maybe TRBD2 (6 bases). The germline CDR1 and CDR2 sequences are SGHRS and YFSETQ. V shed 0 bases and J shed 5 bases, with 11 bases lying between them. The CDR3 totals 15 residues. CDR3 sequence reads: CASSLGFAGTGELFF. CDR3 DNA sequence: TGCGCCAGCAGCTTGGGCTTCGCGGGAACCGGGGAGCTGTTTTTT.

In its sample, this clonotype was seen many times. J is TRBJ2-5 and V is TRBV7-9, with D unclear. The V gene lost 1 base and the J gene lost 7 bases, with 7 bases spanning the gap. The CDR3 contains 12 residues. Germline V gives CDR1 SEHNR, CDR2 FQNEAQ (reference sequence). The chain's CDR3 is CASSLEVRTQYF. DNA for the CDR3: TGTGCCAGCAGCTTAGAAGTTAGGACCCAGTACTTC.

This chain connects TRBV9 to TRBJ1-5; D is undetermined. CDR1 is SGDLS, CDR2 YYNGEE, per germline. The CDR3 is 15 residues long. The V end lost 0 bases, the J end lost 5 bases, and 12 bases lay between the germline ends. The CDR3 loop reads CASSVELSGDQPQHF. CDR3 nucleotides: TGTGCCAGCAGCGTAGAACTCTCCGGGGATCAGCCCCAGCATTTT.

This clonotype was picked up many times. This chain joins TRBV5-1 and TRBJ2-1; either TRBD1 or TRBD2 may supply D (5 bases each). This CDR3 is 12 amino acids long. The germline CDR1 and CDR2 sequences are SGHRS and YFSETQ. Trimming removed 2 bases from V and 9 bases from J, with 9 bases in between. The CDR3 bases are TGCGCCAGCAGCTTAGGGGACGGTGAGCAGTTCTTC. The encoded protein is CASSLGDGEQFF.

Ten or more counts support this clonotype. The chain couples TRBV7-2 to TRBJ2-1, with TRBD2 matching 12 bases. In germline, CDR1 is SGHTA, CDR2 FQGNSA. This CDR3 spans 16 amino acids. The ends lost 5 bases at V and 4 bases at J; junction bases unmatched: 6. The CDR3 region has the DNA TGTGCCAGCAGCCGTATGACTAGCGGGGGTTACAATGAGCAGTTCTTC. It yields the protein CASSRMTSGGYNEQFF.

CDR3: CASSPWESGELFF. CDR3 in DNA: TGTGCCAGCAGCCCCTGGGAGTCCGGGGAGCTGTTTTTT. The chain combines TRBV4-2 with TRBJ2-2; TRBD2 is a possible D gene (5 bases). This CDR3 region has 13 residues. V dropped 4 bases and J dropped 6 bases, with 9 bases sitting between them. Germline lookup yields CDR1 LGHNA and CDR2 YNFKEQ.

This clonotype showed up just a few times. The V gene is TRBV4-2, the J gene TRBJ2-7, with 10 bases identical to TRBD2. The CDR3 covers 15 residues. Germline assignment: CDR1 LGHNA and CDR2 YNFKEQ. V shed 3 bases, J shed 1 base, and the junction held 3 bases outside the gene matches. The CDR3 coding sequence is TGTGCCAGCAGCCAGAAACTAGCGGGGTCCTACGAGCAGTACTTC. It encodes CASSQKLAGSYEQYF.

This clonotype was detected only a few times. The V and J genes are TRBV5-1 and TRBJ1-1; D might be TRBD1 (5 bases). Deletions cut 0 bases from V and 10 bases from J, with 13 bases between. This CDR3 region has 13 residues. Germline CDR1 reads SGHRS; CDR2 reads YFSETQ. CDR3 sequence reads: CASSLDGAPGAFF. In DNA, the CDR3 is TGCGCCAGCAGCTTGGATGGGGCCCCGGGAGCTTTCTTT.

The sample holds a few counts of this clonotype. The chain couples TRBV2 to TRBJ2-3, with D perhaps matching TRBD2 (5 bases). This CDR3 has 15 amino acids. Germline V gene data show CDR1 as SNHLY and CDR2 as FYNNEI. Trimming removed 6 bases from V and 0 bases from J, with 13 bases in between. CDR3 DNA: TGTGCCAGCAGGAGACTAACTACTAGCACAGATACGCAGTATTTT. The encoded protein is CASRRLTTSTDTQYF. The full variable domain, rest sourced from reference TRBV2 and TRBJ2-3, is EPEVTQTPSHQVTQMGQEVILRCVPISNHLYFYWYRQILGQKVEFLVSFYNNEISEKSEIFDDQFSVERPDGSNFTLKIRSTKLEDSAMYFCASRRLTTSTDTQYFGPGTRLTVL.

The rearrangement uses TRBV13 and TRBJ1-1; TRBD1 might be the D (5 bases). The germline V gene encodes CDR1 PRHDT and CDR2 FYEKMQ (reference sequence). V lost 4 bases, J lost 5 bases, and 14 bases lay in between. The CDR3 length is 14 residues. CDR3 sequence: CASSSRQKRTEAFF. CDR3 in DNA: TGTGCCAGCAGCTCTCGACAGAAGCGGACTGAAGCTTTCTTT. The variable domain in full, with the rest retrieved from reference TRBV13 and TRBJ1-1, is AAGVIQSPRHLIKEKRETATLKCYPIPRHDTVYWYQQGPGQDPQFLISFYEKMQSDKGSIPDRFSAQQFSDYHSELNMSSLELGDSALYFCASSSRQKRTEAFFGQGTRLTVV.